Below are 32 T cell receptor beta chains sequenced from a single sample in a study of cytomegalovirus exposure and HLA in healthy donors. Sequenced by immunoSEQ multiplex PCR; TCRdb stores in-frame clones only, minus some. The top ten hold 5.6% of the sample, which has about 43,000 clones, 92% seen once. Sequenced material: PBMCs. Source of these receptors: a man aged 18 to 30 in good health and CMV-seronegative.

The chain combines TRBV19 with TRBJ2-2, with 13 bases matching TRBD2. Germline V gene sequence: CDR1 LNHDA, CDR2 SQIVND (reference sequence). V shed 0 bases and J 4 bases; nucleotides not matched to a gene: 5. The CDR3 is made up of 18 amino acids. In DNA, the CDR3 is TGTGCCAGTAGTATAGACGGGACTAGCGGGATCCCCACCGGGGAGCTGTTTTTT. It translates to CASSIDGTSGIPTGELFF.

The gene calls are TRBV6-1 and TRBJ2-3, with TRBD2 identical over 14 bases. This CDR3 is 16 amino acids long. Per germline, CDR1 MNHNS and CDR2 SASEGT. With V trimmed by 4 bases and J by 5 bases, 5 bases remained unmatched. The CDR3 coding sequence is TGTGCCAGCAGTGGACGGGGACTAGCGGGGGAAGATACGCAGTATTTT. This codes for CASSGRGLAGEDTQYF.

This clone occurred once. This chain links TRBV9 with TRBJ2-7; 10 bases are shared with TRBD2. The CDR3 runs 15 residues. After removal of 0 bases from V and 6 bases from J, the junction contained 6 bases not matched to a gene. The germline gives CDR1 SGDLS, CDR2 YYNGEE. CDR3 nucleotide sequence: TGTGCCAGCAGCGTAGGGGCTAGCGGGGGATCCGAGCAGTACTTC. This codes for CASSVGASGGSEQYF.

This rearrangement joins TRBV2 to TRBJ1-5; TRBD1 is a possible D gene (5 bases). The germline V and J ends were trimmed by 4 bases and 0 bases, with 13 bases remaining between them. The CDR3 has 16 amino acids. The germline CDR1 and CDR2 sequences are SNHLY and FYNNEI. CDR3 bases: TGTGCCAGCAGTGCGCTGACAGCTTATAGCAATCAGCCCCAGCATTTT. Residues: CASSALTAYSNQPQHF.

This sequence joins TRBV13 and TRBJ1-1; D is perhaps TRBD1 (5 bases). The CDR3 sequence is 11 residues long. The germline V gene encodes CDR1 PRHDT and CDR2 FYEKMQ (reference sequence). Trimming cost V 2 bases and J 8 bases, with 6 bases left between them. CDR3 in DNA: TGTGCCAGCAGCTTAAGACAGGAAGCTTTCTTT. This translates into CASSLRQEAFF.

The gene calls are TRBV7-2 and TRBJ2-7; 10 bases align to TRBD1. Germline V CDR1 and CDR2: SGHTA, FQGNSA. The CDR3 loop spans 14 amino acids. The V and J ends lost 1 base and 7 bases, in that order; junction bases with no gene match: 4. The CDR3: CASSLVGQGSEQYF. Here the CDR3 DNA reads TGTGCCAGCAGCTTAGTGGGACAGGGGTCTGAGCAGTACTTC.

V gene TRBV29-1 combines with J gene TRBJ2-7; 8 positions match TRBD1. This CDR3 has 15 residues. Germline CDR1 SQVTM, CDR2 ANQGSEA. The V gene end was trimmed by 0 bases and the J gene end by 6 bases; junction bases not matched to a gene: 10. The CDR3 coding sequence is TGCAGCGTTGAAGATCGGGGCGACAGGGGTGGCGAGCAGTACTTC. It codes for CSVEDRGDRGGEQYF.

This clone was detected only once. J is TRBJ1-4 and V is TRBV25-1; 8 bases agree with TRBD1. Germline V CDR1 and CDR2: MGHDK, SYGVNS. The CDR3 is 15 amino acids. V was pared by 4 bases and J by 8 bases, with 9 bases of the junction left unmatched. CDR3 bases: TGTGCCAGCAGTGGGCTCCGGGACAGGAGAGAAAAACTGTTTTTT. Protein sequence: CASSGLRDRREKLFF.

The chain is built from TRBV27 and TRBJ1-5, with D possibly matching TRBD1 (5 bases). Trimming shortened V by 1 base and J by 5 bases, and 9 bases separated the two germline ends. Germline assignment: CDR1 MNHEY and CDR2 SMNVEV (reference sequence). This CDR3 has 14 amino acids. The CDR3 loop reads CASSLLGRDQPQHF. In DNA form, the CDR3 reads TGTGCCAGCAGTTTATTGGGGCGCGATCAGCCCCAGCATTTT.

V usage is TRBV11-2 and J usage is TRBJ1-2, with 11 positions matching TRBD1. This CDR3 is built from 15 residues. V lost 0 bases, J lost 7 bases, and 4 bases stayed unmatched. The germline V gene has CDR1 SGHAT and CDR2 FQNNGV. CDR3 sequence: CASSLDTGQGAGYTF. In nucleotides, the CDR3 is TGTGCCAGCAGCTTAGATACCGGACAGGGGGCTGGCTACACCTTC.

The count of this clone is one. J is TRBJ1-1 and V is TRBV29-1, with 10 positions matching TRBD1. J lost 5 bases, V lost 7 bases, and 4 bases had no gene match. Germline V gene lookup returns CDR1 SQVTM and CDR2 ANQGSEA. The CDR3 contains 12 residues. CDR3 loop: CSGGQGITEAFF. CDR3 coding DNA: TGCAGCGGGGGACAGGGGATTACTGAAGCTTTCTTT. The complete variable domain, with remaining parts taken from reference TRBV29-1 and TRBJ1-1, reads SAVISQKPSRDICQRGTSLTIQCQVDSQVTMMFWYRQQPGQSLTLIATANQGSEATYESGFVIDKFPISRPNLTFSTLTVSNMSPEDSSIYLCSGGQGITEAFFGQGTRLTVV.

The CDR3 sequence: CASSRFLGQQETQYF. As DNA, the CDR3 is TGTGCCAGTAGTCGGTTTCTCGGACAGCAAGAGACCCAGTACTTC. This sequence joins TRBV19 and TRBJ2-5; D may be TRBD1 (6 bases). CDR3 length: 15 residues. V was shortened by 5 bases and J by 2 bases, with 15 bases between the two germline ends. Per germline, CDR1 LNHDA and CDR2 SQIVND (reference sequence).

J is TRBJ1-1 and V is TRBV27; D is perhaps TRBD1 (6 bases). This CDR3 spans 14 amino acids. V was pared by 0 bases and J by 1 base, with 6 bases between. Germline loops: CDR1 MNHEY, CDR2 SMNVEV (reference sequence). In DNA form, the CDR3 reads TGTGCCAGCAGTTTATCCAGGGGGAACACTGAAGCTTTCTTT. This sequence encodes CASSLSRGNTEAFF.

The V gene is TRBV19, the J gene TRBJ1-5; TRBD1 matches at 8 bases. The CDR3 runs to 15 residues. V gave up 7 bases and J gave up 1 base; unmatched junction bases: 6. Germline V CDR1 and CDR2: LNHDA, SQIVND (reference sequence). The CDR3 DNA follows: TGTGCCAGTACCGCCTGGGACAGGAGCAATCAGCCCCAGCATTTT. It yields the protein CASTAWDRSNQPQHF.

The rearrangement joins TRBV5-1 to TRBJ2-3; TRBD2 agrees at 10 bases. With 4 bases clipped from V and 6 bases from J, the junction kept 14 bases outside the gene matches. The germline CDR1 and CDR2 sequences are SGHRS and YFSETQ. The length of the CDR3 is 17 residues. In DNA form, the CDR3 reads TGCGCCAGCAGCCTCCCAGGCAGCGGGGGGGCCTACGATACGCAGTATTTT. Its translation: CASSLPGSGGAYDTQYF.

This rearrangement joins TRBV9 to TRBJ2-5; 11 positions match TRBD2. The CDR3 contains 14 residues. J lost 1 base, V lost 4 bases, and 0 bases had no gene match. Germline lookup yields CDR1 SGDLS and CDR2 YYNGEE. CDR3 nucleotides: TGTGCCAGCAGCACTAGCGGGGGCCAAGAGACCCAGTACTTC. Its protein is CASSTSGGQETQYF.

The V and J genes are TRBV19 and TRBJ2-3; TRBD1 aligns across 8 bases. Germline V gene data show CDR1 as LNHDA and CDR2 as SQIVND (reference sequence). The V segment lost 7 bases and the J segment 4 bases; nucleotides outside the gene matches: 4. The CDR3 is 13 residues long. The CDR3 coding sequence is TGTGCCAGTAAAGAACAGGGGGCAGATACGCAGTATTTT. It translates to CASKEQGADTQYF.

The rearrangement joins TRBV19 to TRBJ2-3, with 13 bases matching TRBD2. Unmatched junction bases numbered 11, after V lost 3 bases and J lost 5 bases. The germline V gene has CDR1 LNHDA and CDR2 SQIVND (reference sequence). CDR3 size: 18 residues. CDR3 residues: CASSIRGLAGAAGDTQYF. The DNA of the CDR3 is TGTGCCAGTAGTATCCGTGGACTAGCGGGGGCCGCGGGAGATACGCAGTATTTT.

This chain links TRBV6-5 with TRBJ2-3; D not certain. The CDR3 has 11 residues. In germline, CDR1 is MNHEY, CDR2 SVGAGI. Between the trimmed V and J ends, which lost 8 bases and 3 bases, there was a span of 6 bases. CDR3 coding DNA: TGTGCCAGCGGTTTAACAGATACGCAGTATTTT. Its translation: CASGLTDTQYF.

This clone was observed once. The chain combines TRBV28 with TRBJ2-2, with TRBD2 identical over 8 bases. Unmatched junction bases numbered 10, after V lost 6 bases and J lost 1 base. The germline V gene encodes CDR1 MDHEN and CDR2 SYDVKM. The CDR3 has 17 amino acids. CDR3 bases: TGTGCCAGCAGCTCTCCCCATCTAGCGGGGAACACCGGGGAGCTGTTTTTT. This encodes CASSSPHLAGNTGELFF.

The chain recombines TRBV4-2 with TRBJ2-1; TRBD2 matches at 10 bases. From germline, CDR1 is LGHNA and CDR2 YNFKEQ. Trimming removed 0 bases from V and 9 bases from J; junction bases left unmatched: 20. The CDR3 covers 20 residues. The CDR3 DNA reads as TGTGCCAGCAGCCAAGATGGGAGGGGGACTAGCGTTTCGGTTCTACGTGAGCAGTTCTTC. This translates into CASSQDGRGTSVSVLREQFF.

The chain carries TRBV23-1 and TRBJ1-1, with 9 positions matching TRBD1. TRBV23-1 is classed as an ORF, of uncertain function. With 6 bases clipped from V and 5 bases from J, the junction kept 13 bases outside the gene matches. The CDR3 has 16 amino acids. CDR3 amino acids: CASRKAPDRGRTEAFF. DNA of the CDR3: TGCGCCAGCAGAAAGGCCCCGGACAGGGGAAGGACTGAAGCTTTCTTT.

The gene calls are TRBV28 and TRBJ2-1, with 7 nucleotides matching TRBD2. V lost 6 bases, J lost 5 bases, and 10 bases stayed unmatched. The length of the CDR3 is 15 residues. The V gene's germline CDR1 is MDHEN and CDR2 SYDVKM. CDR3 bases: TGTGCCAGCAGCTCCGCATCTAGCGGCAACAATGAGCAGTTCTTC. Translating gives CASSSASSGNNEQFF.

The CDR3 is CASSLRLAGGKETQYF. The CDR3 coding sequence is TGTGCCAGCAGCTTAAGACTAGCAGGTGGGAAGGAGACCCAGTACTTC. This chain joins TRBV7-2 and TRBJ2-5; 7 bases line up with TRBD2. The CDR3 has 16 amino acids. V lost 2 bases, J lost 5 bases, and 11 bases stayed unmatched. The germline CDR1 and CDR2 sequences are SGHTA and FQGNSA.

The chain recombines TRBV2 with TRBJ2-3; D is undetermined. CDR3 length: 15 residues. V lost 4 bases and J lost 2, with 13 bases in between. CDR1 and CDR2 (germline): SNHLY, FYNNEI. The CDR3 here is CASSGGQPFTDTQYF. The CDR3 DNA reads TGTGCCAGCAGTGGAGGCCAGCCCTTCACAGATACGCAGTATTTT. Filled out from reference TRBV2 and TRBJ2-3, the complete variable domain reads EPEVTQTPSHQVTQMGQEVILRCVPISNHLYFYWYRQILGQKVEFLVSFYNNEISEKSEIFDDQFSVERPDGSNFTLKIRSTKLEDSAMYFCASSGGQPFTDTQYFGPGTRLTVL.

The chain uses TRBV6-5 and TRBJ2-7; D uncertain. Germline lookup yields CDR1 MNHEY and CDR2 SVGAGI. V lost 8 bases, J lost 4 bases, and 9 bases lay in between. The CDR3 is 11 amino acids. CDR3 region: CASRGLYEQYF. The DNA for the CDR3 is TGTGCCAGCCGCGGCCTTTACGAGCAGTACTTC.

The chain employs TRBV5-4 and TRBJ1-2; D is undetermined. Trimming took 1 base from V and 10 from J, leaving 8 bases between them. This CDR3 has 11 residues. Germline CDR1 reads SGHNT; CDR2 reads YYREEE (reference sequence). For the CDR3, the DNA is TGTGCCAGCAGCTTGATCGGGGACTACACCTTC. It encodes CASSLIGDYTF.

The gene calls are TRBV5-1 and TRBJ1-1; the match to TRBD1 covers 7 bases. After removal of 4 bases from V and 2 bases from J, the junction contained 8 bases not matched to a gene. This CDR3 is built from 15 residues. The germline gives CDR1 SGHRS, CDR2 YFSETQ. The CDR3 bases are TGCGCCAGCAGCACCCTACAGGGGAGTAACACTGAAGCTTTCTTT. It is translated as CASSTLQGSNTEAFF.

The chain joins TRBV5-1 to TRBJ1-2; a possible D gene is TRBD1 (6 bases). Germline assignment: CDR1 SGHRS and CDR2 YFSETQ. Trimming shortened V by 0 bases and J by 6 bases, and 12 bases separated the two germline ends. This CDR3 spans 14 amino acids. The CDR3 loop is CASSLDQGMNGYTF. CDR3 coding DNA: TGCGCCAGCAGCTTGGACCAGGGGATGAATGGCTACACCTTC.

The chain joins TRBV15 to TRBJ1-2; tentatively, D is TRBD1 (6 bases). Germline V CDR1 and CDR2: LNHNV, YYDKDF (reference sequence). The V end was cut by 2 bases, the J end by 7 bases, with 11 bases between. The length of the CDR3 is 13 residues. DNA for the CDR3: TGTGCCACCAGCAGAAACAGGGATGGTGGCTACACCTTC. This encodes CATSRNRDGGYTF.

This chain joins TRBV6-6 and TRBJ1-2, with D perhaps matching TRBD1 (6 bases). CDR1 and CDR2 (germline): MNHNY, SVGAGI (reference sequence). The CDR3 has 14 amino acids. Trimming removed 2 bases from V and 6 bases from J, with 13 bases in between. The CDR3 DNA sequence: TGTGCCAGCAGTTACAACAGGGAAAGTGATGGCTACACCTTC. As protein: CASSYNRESDGYTF.

This clone was found once. The chain recombines TRBV7-2 with TRBJ2-1; 12 nucleotides match TRBD2. V lost 4 bases, J lost 4 bases, and 2 bases stayed unmatched. This CDR3 is 15 amino acids long. CDR1 and CDR2 from the germline V gene are SGHTA and FQGNSA. In DNA, the CDR3 is TGTGCCAGCAGCTCTAGCGGGGGGGATTACAATGAGCAGTTCTTC. The encoded protein is CASSSSGGDYNEQFF.